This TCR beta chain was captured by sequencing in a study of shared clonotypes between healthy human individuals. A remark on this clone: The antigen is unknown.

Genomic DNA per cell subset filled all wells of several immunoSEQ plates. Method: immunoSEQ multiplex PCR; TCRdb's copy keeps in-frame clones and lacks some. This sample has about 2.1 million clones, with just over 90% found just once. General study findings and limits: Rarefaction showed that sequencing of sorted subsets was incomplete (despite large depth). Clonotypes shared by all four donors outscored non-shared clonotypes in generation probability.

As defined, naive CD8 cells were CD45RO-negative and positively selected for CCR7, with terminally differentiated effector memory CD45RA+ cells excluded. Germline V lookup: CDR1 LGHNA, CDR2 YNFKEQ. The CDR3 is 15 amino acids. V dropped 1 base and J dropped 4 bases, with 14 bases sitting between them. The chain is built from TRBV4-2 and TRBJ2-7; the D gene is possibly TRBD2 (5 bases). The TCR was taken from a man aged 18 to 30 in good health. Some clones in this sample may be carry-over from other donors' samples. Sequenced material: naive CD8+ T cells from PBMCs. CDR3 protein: CASSQVSGIVYEQYF. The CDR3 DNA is TGTGCCAGCAGCCAAGTGTCCGGGATTGTTTACGAGCAGTACTTC.